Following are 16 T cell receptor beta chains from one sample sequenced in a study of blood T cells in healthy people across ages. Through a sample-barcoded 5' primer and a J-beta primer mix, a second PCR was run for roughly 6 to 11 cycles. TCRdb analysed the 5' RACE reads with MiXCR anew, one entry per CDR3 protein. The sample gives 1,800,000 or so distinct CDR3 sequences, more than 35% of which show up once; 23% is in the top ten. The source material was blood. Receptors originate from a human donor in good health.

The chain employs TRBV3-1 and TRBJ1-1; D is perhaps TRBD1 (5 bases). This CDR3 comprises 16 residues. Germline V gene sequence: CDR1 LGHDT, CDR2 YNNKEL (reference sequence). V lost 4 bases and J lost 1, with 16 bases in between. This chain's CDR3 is CASSPSQLGQNTEAFF. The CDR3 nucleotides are TGTGCCAGCAGCCCCAGCCAACTCGGACAGAACACTGAAGCTTTCTTT.

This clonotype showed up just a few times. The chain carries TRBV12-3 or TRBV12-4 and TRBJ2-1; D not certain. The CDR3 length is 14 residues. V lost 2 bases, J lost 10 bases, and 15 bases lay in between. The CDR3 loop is CASSLFGFSYEQFF. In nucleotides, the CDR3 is TGTGCCAGCAGTTTATTCGGATTCTCCTACGAGCAGTTCTTC.

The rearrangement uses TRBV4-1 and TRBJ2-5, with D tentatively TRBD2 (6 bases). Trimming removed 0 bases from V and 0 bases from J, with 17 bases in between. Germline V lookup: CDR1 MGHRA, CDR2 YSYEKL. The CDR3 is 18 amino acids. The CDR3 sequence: CASSQDPGLTVDQETQYF. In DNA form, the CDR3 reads TGCGCCAGCAGCCAAGACCCGGGACTCACGGTGGACCAAGAGACCCAGTACTTC.

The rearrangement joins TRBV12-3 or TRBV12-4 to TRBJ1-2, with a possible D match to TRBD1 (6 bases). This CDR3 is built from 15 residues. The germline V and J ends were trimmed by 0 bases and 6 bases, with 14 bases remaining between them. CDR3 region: CASSLAPGQGDGYTF. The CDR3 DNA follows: TGTGCCAGCAGTTTAGCGCCGGGACAAGGGGATGGCTACACCTTC.

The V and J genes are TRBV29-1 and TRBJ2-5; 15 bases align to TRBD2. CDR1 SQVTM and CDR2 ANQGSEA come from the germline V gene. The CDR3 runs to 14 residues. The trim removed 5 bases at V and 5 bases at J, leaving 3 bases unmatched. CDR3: CSVRTSGGAETQYF. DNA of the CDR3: TGCAGCGTTCGGACTAGCGGGGGGGCGGAGACCCAGTACTTC.

In DNA, the CDR3 is TGTGCCAGCAGCTTAGTTCCGGGACCTTCCTACGAGCAGTACTTC. Encoded protein: CASSLVPGPSYEQYF. This chain links TRBV7-9 with TRBJ2-4; possibly TRBD1 or TRBD2 for D (5 bases each). Near its end, the DNA agrees better with TRBJ2-7, so the J call may be wrong. From germline, CDR1 is SEHNR and CDR2 FQNEAQ (reference sequence). This CDR3 is 15 amino acids long.

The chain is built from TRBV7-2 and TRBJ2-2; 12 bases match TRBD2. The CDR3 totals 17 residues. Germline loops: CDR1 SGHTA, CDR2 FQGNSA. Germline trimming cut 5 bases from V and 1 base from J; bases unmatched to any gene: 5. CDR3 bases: TGTGCCAGCAGCACGAGGACTAGCGGGATGAACACCGGGGAGCTGTTTTTT. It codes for CASSTRTSGMNTGELFF. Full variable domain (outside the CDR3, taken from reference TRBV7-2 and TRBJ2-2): GAGVSQSPSNKVTEKGKDVELRCDPISGHTALYWYRQSLGQGLEFLIYFQGNSAPDKSGLPSDRFSAERTGGSVSTLTIQRTQQEDSAVYLCASSTRTSGMNTGELFFGEGSRLTVL.

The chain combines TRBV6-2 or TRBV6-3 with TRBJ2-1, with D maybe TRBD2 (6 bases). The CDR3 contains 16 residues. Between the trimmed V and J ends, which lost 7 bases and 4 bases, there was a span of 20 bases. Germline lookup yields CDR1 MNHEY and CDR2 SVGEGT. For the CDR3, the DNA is TGTGCCAGCACTAGAGATGAGGTAGCGGCTTACAATGAGCAGTTCTTC. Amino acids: CASTRDEVAAYNEQFF.

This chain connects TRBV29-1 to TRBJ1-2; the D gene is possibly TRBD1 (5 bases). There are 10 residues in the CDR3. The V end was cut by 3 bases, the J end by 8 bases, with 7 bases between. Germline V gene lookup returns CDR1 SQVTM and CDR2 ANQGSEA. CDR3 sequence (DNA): TGCAGCGTTGAGGGGGTCGGCTACACCTTC. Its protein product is CSVEGVGYTF.

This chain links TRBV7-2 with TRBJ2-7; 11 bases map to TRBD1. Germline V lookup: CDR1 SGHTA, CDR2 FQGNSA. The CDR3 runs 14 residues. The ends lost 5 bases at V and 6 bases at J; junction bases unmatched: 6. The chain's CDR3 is CASSRLGQGGEQYF. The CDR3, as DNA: TGTGCCAGCAGCCGACTGGGACAGGGGGGCGAGCAGTACTTC.

CDR3 bases: TGTGCCATCGGTAACGGGTGGCCCCAGCATTTT. Its protein product is CAIGNGWPQHF. The chain joins TRBV6-2 or TRBV6-3 to TRBJ1-5; D unresolved. The CDR3 covers 11 residues. Trimming stripped 10 bases from V and 9 bases from J, with 13 bases between. Per germline, CDR1 MNHEY and CDR2 SVGEGT.

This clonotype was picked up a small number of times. The DNA for the CDR3 is TGTGCCAGCAGGACGGACAGGGGGAACACTGAAGCTTTCTTT. It is translated as CASRTDRGNTEAFF. This chain joins TRBV6-1 and TRBJ1-1, with TRBD1 matching over 9 bases. The V gene's germline CDR1 is MNHNS and CDR2 SASEGT. The CDR3 covers 14 residues. The V and J ends lost 6 bases and 1 base, in that order; junction bases with no gene match: 3.

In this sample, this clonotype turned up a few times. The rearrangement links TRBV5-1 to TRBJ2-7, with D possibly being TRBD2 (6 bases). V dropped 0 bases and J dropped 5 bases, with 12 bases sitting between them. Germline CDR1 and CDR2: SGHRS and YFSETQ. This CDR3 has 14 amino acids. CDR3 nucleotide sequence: TGCGCCAGCAGCTTGGCGGGGGACCTGAACGAGCAGTACTTC. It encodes CASSLAGDLNEQYF.

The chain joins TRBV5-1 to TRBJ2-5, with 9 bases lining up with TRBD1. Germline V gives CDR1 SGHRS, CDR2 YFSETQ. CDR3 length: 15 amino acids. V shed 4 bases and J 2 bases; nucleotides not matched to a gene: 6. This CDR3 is CASSAGQGFQETQYF. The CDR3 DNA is TGCGCCAGCAGCGCGGGACAGGGTTTTCAAGAGACCCAGTACTTC.

CDR3 coding DNA: TGCGCCAGCAGCCAGGGAAGACGGGGGGCGACCTATGGCTACACCTTC. Translated, it gives CASSQGRRGATYGYTF. The chain combines TRBV4-3 with TRBJ1-2; D may be TRBD1 (6 bases). In germline, CDR1 is LGHNA, CDR2 YSLEER. This CDR3 is 16 amino acids long. The ends were cut back, 3 bases at V and 4 bases at J, with 18 bases in the middle.

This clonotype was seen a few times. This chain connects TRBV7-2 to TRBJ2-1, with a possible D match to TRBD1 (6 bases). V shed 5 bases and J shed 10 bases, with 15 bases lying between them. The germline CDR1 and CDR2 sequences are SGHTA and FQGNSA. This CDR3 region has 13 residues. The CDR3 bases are TGTGCCAGCAGCCCAATTGGGGGCGGAGAGCAGTTCTTC. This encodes CASSPIGGGEQFF.